This passage covers 26 T cell receptor beta chains from one sample sequenced in a study of OX40 agonist ivuxolimab in advanced cancers. TCRdb's copy holds only in-frame clones and misses some; the assay was immunoSEQ multiplex PCR. The sample contains under 150,000 clones, approximately 94% of which appear only once. Sequencing was performed on CD4+ or CD8+ T cells sorted from blood, taken in a trial of the OX40 agonist ivuxolimab. These receptors all come from an adult with an advanced solid tumor such as melanoma, head and neck, liver or kidney cancer.

The chain combines TRBV18 with TRBJ2-2; 7 bases are shared with TRBD1. Germline values: CDR1 KGHSH, CDR2 LQKENI. The J segment lost 4 bases and the V segment lost 3 bases, leaving 8 bases of the junction unmatched. The CDR3 consists of 16 residues. The CDR3 nucleotides read TGTGCCAGCTCACCCGCGTCACAGGGGACCACCGGGGAGCTGTTTTTT. It encodes CASSPASQGTTGELFF.

This clone was seen once. V is TRBV6-5 and J is TRBJ2-3; D perhaps matches TRBD2 (7 bases). The V gene's germline CDR1 is MNHEY and CDR2 SVGAGI. The CDR3 consists of 15 residues. Trimming took off 1 base at V and 4 bases at J, with 12 bases between the two ends. The CDR3 bases are TGTGCCAGCAGTTACTTCGGGGGGCCGGCAGATACGCAGTATTTT. It is translated as CASSYFGGPADTQYF.

This sequence joins TRBV19 and TRBJ1-2; 7 nucleotides align to TRBD1. Germline loops: CDR1 LNHDA, CDR2 SQIVND (reference sequence). V dropped 1 base and J dropped 5; count of bases not matched to a gene: 4. This CDR3 spans 14 amino acids. CDR3 nucleotides: TGTGCCAGTAGTATAGTCGGGACAGATTATGGCTACACCTTC. Translating gives CASSIVGTDYGYTF. The variable domain in full, with the rest retrieved from reference TRBV19 and TRBJ1-2, is DGGITQSPKYLFRKEGQNVTLSCEQNLNHDAMYWYRQDPGQGLRLIYYSQIVNDFQKGDIAEGYSVSREKKESFPLTVTSAQKNPTAFYLCASSIVGTDYGYTFGSGTRLTVV.

The CDR3 coding sequence is TGTGCCAGCAGAGCAACTATCTCTGGGGCCAACGTCCTGACTTTC. Protein sequence: CASRATISGANVLTF. This chain joins TRBV6-5 and TRBJ2-6; D is ambiguous. CDR1 and CDR2 from the germline V gene are MNHEY and SVGAGI. V gave up 6 bases and J gave up 0 bases, with 9 bases separating them. The CDR3 loop spans 15 amino acids.

The chain links TRBV7-8 to TRBJ2-7, with D maybe TRBD2 (6 bases). V was clipped by 1 base and J by 3 bases, with 10 bases between them. The CDR3 totals 14 residues. Germline-derived CDR1 and CDR2 are SGHVS and FQNEAQ. The CDR3 spells CASSLGEAHYEQYF. The CDR3 bases are TGTGCCAGCAGCTTAGGGGAGGCCCACTACGAGCAGTACTTC.

The chain links TRBV6-5 to TRBJ2-7; 7 bases are a match to TRBD1. Losses at the gene ends were 10 bases for V and 3 bases for J; bases not matched to a gene: 12. Germline values: CDR1 MNHEY, CDR2 SVGAGI. CDR3 length: 14 residues. CDR3 in amino acids: CATTKGGFGYEQYF. CDR3 bases: TGTGCCACCACGAAAGGGGGCTTTGGCTACGAGCAGTACTTC.

In this sample, this clone turned up once. The chain recombines TRBV5-1 with TRBJ1-1, with D unclear. V lost 3 bases to trimming and J lost 0 bases, with 12 bases between them. CDR3 length: 15 amino acids. Germline values: CDR1 SGHRS, CDR2 YFSETQ. CDR3 sequence: CASSSDSWMNTEAFF. CDR3 sequence (DNA): TGCGCCAGCAGCTCGGACTCGTGGATGAACACTGAAGCTTTCTTT.

This chain joins TRBV5-6 and TRBJ1-1; D unresolved. In germline, CDR1 is SGHDT, CDR2 YYEEEE. V lost 4 bases, J lost 5 bases, and 6 bases lay in between. The CDR3 consists of 11 residues. This CDR3 reads CASSRWTEAFF. DNA of the CDR3: TGTGCCAGCAGCCGTTGGACTGAAGCTTTCTTT.

This clone has a single count. This chain uses TRBV29-1 with TRBJ2-4; 7 bases match TRBD2. V shed 0 bases, J shed 8 bases, and the junction held 10 bases outside the gene matches. Germline V CDR1 and CDR2: SQVTM, ANQGSEA. CDR3 length: 15 amino acids. CDR3 loop: CSVEDKTSFSYIQYF. The CDR3 DNA reads TGCAGCGTTGAAGATAAGACTAGCTTTTCTTACATTCAGTACTTC.

The V gene is TRBV11-3, the J gene TRBJ2-2; D remains ambiguous. The CDR3 covers 12 residues. Germline V gene lookup returns CDR1 SGHNT and CDR2 YENEEA. V shed 5 bases and J shed 5 bases, with 6 bases lying between them. The CDR3: CASSQETGELFF. The CDR3 nucleotides are TGTGCCAGCAGCCAGGAAACCGGGGAGCTGTTTTTT.

The rearrangement uses TRBV4-3 and TRBJ2-5, with a possible D match to TRBD1 (5 bases). Per the germline V gene, CDR1 is LGHNA and CDR2 is YSLEER. CDR3 length equals 13 residues. The ends were cut back, 2 bases at V and 5 bases at J, with 9 bases in the middle. This CDR3 is CASSQQGSETQYF. In DNA, the CDR3 is TGCGCCAGCAGCCAACAGGGCTCGGAGACCCAGTACTTC.

This chain joins TRBV18 and TRBJ1-6, with D possibly matching TRBD1 (5 bases). V lost 8 bases, J lost 5 bases, and 19 bases lay in between. CDR1 is KGHSH, CDR2 LQKENI, per germline. CDR3 size: 16 residues. For the CDR3, the DNA is TGTGCCAGCGCGAAGGGGCTATTCAGGAATAATTCACCCCTCCACTTT. Translating gives CASAKGLFRNNSPLHF.

This clone was counted only a few times. The CDR3 spells CAINSLLNTEAFF. The CDR3 DNA is TGTGCCATTAACTCCCTCTTGAACACTGAAGCTTTCTTT. The chain combines TRBV10-3 with TRBJ1-1; D ambiguous. The ends were cut back, 9 bases at V and 0 bases at J, with 11 bases in the middle. Per germline, CDR1 ENHRY and CDR2 SYGVKD. CDR3 length: 13 amino acids.

The genes are TRBV6-1 and TRBJ1-5, with TRBD1 matching 11 bases. The germline gives CDR1 MNHNS, CDR2 SASEGT. There are 15 residues in the CDR3. Trimming cost V 7 bases and J 2 bases; bases outside gene matches: 4. Here the CDR3 reads CASKQDRGRNQPQHF. CDR3 coding DNA: TGTGCCAGCAAACAGGACAGGGGGCGCAATCAGCCCCAGCATTTT.

The V and J genes are TRBV16 and TRBJ1-2, with D maybe TRBD1 (5 bases). Germline V gene data show CDR1 as KGHSY and CDR2 as FQNENV. CDR3 size: 15 residues. V lost 3 bases and J 8 bases, leaving 19 bases between the germline ends. The CDR3 DNA reads TGTGCCAGCAGCCATACCGGGACCTACGTGCTCGGCTACACCTTC. This gives the protein CASSHTGTYVLGYTF.

CDR3 nucleotide sequence: TGTGCCAGCAGCTGGACTAGCGGGGGGCTTGGTAACACCGGGGAGCTGTTTTTT. Translation gives CASSWTSGGLGNTGELFF. The chain couples TRBV2 to TRBJ2-2, with 14 bases identical to TRBD2. The length of the CDR3 is 18 residues. The V and J ends lost 6 bases and 2 bases, in that order; junction bases with no gene match: 8. Germline CDR1 SNHLY, CDR2 FYNNEI.

The V and J genes are TRBV7-6 and TRBJ2-1, with TRBD1 matching 9 bases. Germline V gene data show CDR1 as SGHVS and CDR2 as FNYEAQ. The CDR3 totals 13 residues. J lost 11 bases, V lost 5 bases, and 7 bases had no gene match. CDR3 bases: TGTGCCAGCAGCCCCGGGACAGGGAGGAAGCAGTTCTTC. Its protein product is CASSPGTGRKQFF. The complete variable domain, with remaining parts taken from reference TRBV7-6 and TRBJ2-1, reads GAGVSQSPRYKVTKRGQDVALRCDPISGHVSLYWYRQALGQGPEFLTYFNYEAQQDKSGLPNDRFSAERPEGSISTLTIQRTEQRDSAMYRCASSPGTGRKQFFGPGTRLTVL.

The chain combines TRBV18 with TRBJ2-1; D is undetermined. From germline, CDR1 is KGHSH and CDR2 LQKENI. The CDR3 runs 14 residues. The V end was cut by 0 bases, the J end by 4 bases, with 7 bases between. The CDR3 sequence is CASSPPLRYNEQFF. The CDR3 bases are TGTGCCAGCTCACCACCCCTTAGGTACAATGAGCAGTTCTTC.

The rearrangement joins TRBV7-2 to TRBJ1-2; TRBD1 agrees at 10 bases. This CDR3 region has 15 residues. CDR1 and CDR2 (germline): SGHTA, FQGNSA. The J segment lost 6 bases and the V segment lost 5 bases, leaving 9 bases of the junction unmatched. The CDR3 DNA reads as TGTGCCAGCAGCGGACGACAGGGGGCGCCGAATGGCTACACCTTC. This encodes CASSGRQGAPNGYTF.

With respect to this clone: Other DNA variants within this sample encode the same CDR3. The gene calls are TRBV12-5 and TRBJ2-7; D remains ambiguous. Germline V gene sequence: CDR1 LGHNT, CDR2 FRNRAP. CDR3 length: 12 amino acids. The V end lost 6 bases, the J end lost 0 bases, and 6 bases lay between the germline ends. DNA for the CDR3: TGTGCTAGTGGCCGCGACTCCTACGAGCAGTACTTC. Amino acids: CASGRDSYEQYF. The complete variable domain, with remaining parts taken from reference TRBV12-5 and TRBJ2-7, reads DARVTQTPRHKVTEMGQEVTMRCQPILGHNTVFWYRQTMMQGLELLAYFRNRAPLDDSGMPKDRFSAEMPDATLATLKIQPSEPRDSAVYFCASGRDSYEQYFGPGTRLTVT.

The chain joins TRBV18 to TRBJ2-2, with 9 bases that match TRBD1. V gave up 2 bases and J gave up 5 bases; unmatched junction bases: 9. CDR1 and CDR2 (germline): KGHSH, LQKENI. The CDR3 sequence is 17 residues long. The CDR3 DNA reads TGTGCCAGCTCACCAAATACCGGGACAGGGCAGACCGGGGAGCTGTTTTTT. Translated: CASSPNTGTGQTGELFF. The full variable domain, in which reference TRBV18 and TRBJ2-2 provide the parts outside the CDR3, is NAGVMQNPRHLVRRRGQEARLRCSPMKGHSHVYWYRQLPEEGLKFMVYLQKENIIDESGMPKERFSAEFPKEGPSILRIQQVVRGDSAAYFCASSPNTGTGQTGELFFGEGSRLTVL.

The J gene is TRBJ2-7, the V gene TRBV2; possibly TRBD2 for D (6 bases). The CDR3 sequence is 12 residues long. The germline gives CDR1 SNHLY, CDR2 FYNNEI. Deletions cut 7 bases from V and 4 bases from J, with 11 bases between. The CDR3: CASMGLRYEQYF. CDR3 bases: TGTGCCAGCATGGGACTGAGATACGAGCAGTACTTC.

The CDR3 coding sequence is TGTGCCAGCAGTTTTAAAACAGGGAACACTGAAGCTTTCTTT. Translating it yields CASSFKTGNTEAFF. The chain joins TRBV28 to TRBJ1-1; D is possibly TRBD1 (5 bases). V lost 3 bases and J 1 base, leaving 9 bases between the germline ends. The CDR3 has 14 amino acids. Germline V gives CDR1 MDHEN, CDR2 SYDVKM.

This chain connects TRBV9 to TRBJ2-1; 7 bases match TRBD2. This CDR3 comprises 15 residues. V shed 0 bases, J shed 5 bases, and the junction held 5 bases outside the gene matches. Looked up from germline, CDR1 is SGDLS and CDR2 is YYNGEE. CDR3 DNA: TGTGCCAGCAGCGTAGTCGGCGGGGGAAACAATGAGCAGTTCTTC. Its protein is CASSVVGGGNNEQFF.

V and J are TRBV18 and TRBJ1-1; 7 bases match TRBD1. The V segment lost 4 bases and the J segment 1 base; nucleotides outside the gene matches: 3. Germline CDR1 reads KGHSH; CDR2 reads LQKENI. The CDR3 runs to 14 residues. The CDR3 DNA sequence: TGTGCCAGCTCACTGGGACAGACGAACACTGAAGCTTTCTTT. Its protein product is CASSLGQTNTEAFF.

The gene calls are TRBV27 and TRBJ1-4; D is possibly TRBD1 (6 bases). V was cut by 4 bases and J by 0 bases, with 24 bases left in between. CDR1 and CDR2 (germline): MNHEY, SMNVEV (reference sequence). The CDR3 is made up of 20 amino acids. CDR3 residues: CASSYSRGRGGRPTNEKLFF. The CDR3 nucleotides are TGTGCCAGCAGTTATTCGAGGGGGAGGGGAGGTCGCCCAACTAATGAAAAACTGTTTTTT.